This paragraph reports one T cell receptor beta chain. Its target is not known. These data originate in a study of cytomegalovirus exposure and HLA in healthy donors. The study, taken as a whole, reports: Some TCR beta chains (approximately 180 of them) were listed as cytomegalovirus-associated. Follow-up analysis later connected one missense variant in DCLRE1C with trimming of TCR beta V- and J-genes.

It was with 60 Vbeta and 13 Jbeta primers that the PCR ran. Sequenced by immunoSEQ multiplex PCR; TCRdb stores in-frame clones only, minus some. The table shows around 86,000 clones, with approximately 7.1% occurring only once. Per the germline V gene, CDR1 is MGHRA and CDR2 is YSYEKL. The CDR3 consists of 15 residues. With 3 bases clipped from V and 4 bases from J, the junction kept 3 bases outside the gene matches. Material: PBMCs. The chain carries TRBV4-1 and TRBJ2-7, with 13 bases matching TRBD2. The clonotype originates from a man aged 50 or older in good health and CMV-seronegative. CDR3 nucleotide sequence: TGCGCCAGCAGCCATACTAGCGGGGGGGCGTACGAGCAGTACTTC. Amino acids: CASSHTSGGAYEQYF.